The 3 T cell receptor beta chains below come from one sample, sequenced in a study of OX40 agonist ivuxolimab in advanced cancers. Assay used: immunoSEQ multiplex PCR; TCRdb lists only in-frame clones, some missing. The repertoire consists of 45,000 to 55,000 clones, with around nine tenths occurring once and the leading ten covering 0.64%. The specimen was CD4+ or CD8+ T cells sorted from blood, collected in a trial of the OX40 agonist ivuxolimab. Receptors were obtained from an adult with an advanced solid tumor such as melanoma, head and neck, liver or kidney cancer.

The chain couples TRBV5-6 to TRBJ2-3; 8 positions agree with TRBD2. The ends lost 4 bases at V and 0 bases at J; junction bases unmatched: 4. The CDR3 contains 15 residues. Germline V gene lookup returns CDR1 SGHDT and CDR2 YYEEEE. The CDR3 coding sequence is TGTGCCAGCAGCCCTTTAGCGGGGAGCACAGATACGCAGTATTTT. Translating gives CASSPLAGSTDTQYF. The whole variable domain, remainder taken from reference TRBV5-6 and TRBJ2-3, is DAGVTQSPTHLIKTRGQQVTLRCSPKSGHDTVSWYQQALGQGPQFIFQYYEEEERQRGNFPDRFSGHQFPNYSSELNVNALLLGDSALYLCASSPLAGSTDTQYFGPGTRLTVL.

The chain links TRBV4-2 to TRBJ2-1; D gene unclear. Trimming pared 0 bases from V and 9 bases from J, leaving 12 bases between. Germline values: CDR1 LGHNA, CDR2 YNFKEQ. There are 14 residues in the CDR3. The CDR3 coding sequence is TGTGCCAGCAGCCAAGATTCCCCGACCGGTGAGCAGTTCTTC. It yields the protein CASSQDSPTGEQFF.

V gene TRBV4-1 combines with J gene TRBJ2-1, with D unclear. Trimming left V 1 base short and J 9 bases short, with 13 bases between. The V gene's germline CDR1 is MGHRA and CDR2 YSYEKL. The CDR3 totals 14 residues. This chain's CDR3 is CASSQASGGREQFF. The CDR3 nucleotides read TGCGCCAGCAGCCAAGCATCGGGTGGGCGTGAGCAGTTCTTC.